This T cell receptor beta chain was sequenced during a study of cytomegalovirus exposure and HLA in healthy donors. Study-level points and caveats: Reports indicated that the classifier achieved high specificity and sensitivity in diagnosing cytomegalovirus status.

Comments on this clone: The antigen is undetermined.

Donors were nominally healthy when sampled, though unrecorded immune exposures were likely. This CDR3 has 15 residues. The germline CDR1 and CDR2 sequences are SGDLS and YYNGEE. The ends lost 2 bases at V and 4 bases at J; junction bases unmatched: 5. PCR used 60 Vbeta primers and 13 Jbeta primers. Using immunoSEQ multiplex PCR, the repertoire was profiled, and TCRdb retains in-frame clones only, with some absent. The sample gives roughly 200,000 clones, around four fifths of which show up once; less than 2% is in the top ten. Sequencing was done on a sample of PBMCs. The V gene is TRBV9, the J gene TRBJ2-1; TRBD2 matches 8 bases. This sequence was found in a man aged 35-49 years in good health and CMV-seropositive. CDR3: CASSVMTGGYNEQFF. CDR3 coding DNA: TGTGCCAGCAGCGTGATGACGGGAGGGTACAATGAGCAGTTCTTC.